These 30 T cell receptor beta chains were all obtained from the same sample, sequenced in a study of cytomegalovirus exposure and HLA in healthy donors. The primer mix had 60 Vbeta and 13 Jbeta primers. The protocol was immunoSEQ multiplex PCR, while the TCRdb copy is restricted to in-frame clones and leaves out a portion. The table has roughly 180,000 clones, about 80% seen once. Sequencing was carried out using PBMCs. All receptors come from a woman aged 18-29 years in good health and CMV-seropositive.

This clone has more than one count but fewer than ten. The same CDR3 arises from other DNA sequences in this sample as well. J is TRBJ2-1 and V is TRBV9; tentative D call: TRBD1 (5 bases). Germline assignment: CDR1 SGDLS and CDR2 YYNGEE. The CDR3 totals 11 residues. The V gene lost 1 base and the J gene lost 10 bases, with 6 bases spanning the gap. This chain's CDR3 is CASSVQGEQFF. The DNA for the CDR3 is TGTGCCAGCAGCGTACAGGGAGAGCAGTTCTTC. The whole variable domain, filled in from reference TRBV9 and TRBJ2-1, reads DSGVTQTPKHLITATGQRVTLRCSPRSGDLSVYWYQQSLDQGLQFLIQYYNGEERAKGNILERFSAQQFPDLHSELNLSSLELGDSALYFCASSVQGEQFFGPGTRLTVL.

The chain links TRBV28 to TRBJ1-1; D is unclear. Germline values: CDR1 MDHEN, CDR2 SYDVKM. The CDR3 spans 13 residues. V lost 5 bases and J lost 0, with 7 bases in between. CDR3: CASSGPVNTEAFF. DNA for the CDR3: TGTGCCAGCAGTGGGCCAGTGAACACTGAAGCTTTCTTT.

V usage is TRBV15 and J usage is TRBJ1-2; a weak D match, TRBD1 (6 bases). V gave up 0 bases and J gave up 4 bases, with 9 bases separating them. The CDR3 sequence is 14 residues long. From germline, CDR1 is LNHNV and CDR2 YYDKDF (reference sequence). The CDR3 DNA is TGTGCCACCAGCAGAGACACAGGGCGCTATGGCTACACCTTC. Protein sequence: CATSRDTGRYGYTF.

The chain has TRBV7-2 and TRBJ2-5, with a tentative D call TRBD2 (7 bases). The germline gives CDR1 SGHTA, CDR2 FQGNSA. Trimming cost V 7 bases and J 4 bases, with 19 bases left between them. The length of the CDR3 is 15 residues. The CDR3 is CASTPGGGERETQYF. DNA for the CDR3: TGTGCCAGCACCCCAGGAGGGGGGGAACGAGAGACCCAGTACTTC.

In this sample, this clone turned up a few times. The rearrangement uses TRBV5-1 and TRBJ2-2; 14 bases are a match to TRBD2. V trimming: 6 bases; J trimming: 3 bases; junction bases outside the gene matches: 10. This CDR3 is 18 amino acids long. Germline-derived CDR1 and CDR2 are SGHRS and YFSETQ. Written as DNA, the CDR3 is TGCGCCAGCAACAAAGGGACTAGCGGGGGTGCGTACACCGGGGAGCTGTTTTTT. Protein sequence: CASNKGTSGGAYTGELFF.

This chain uses TRBV11-3 with TRBJ2-1; TRBD2 matches 7 bases. Germline V CDR1 and CDR2: SGHNT, YENEEA. V dropped 5 bases and J dropped 4; count of bases not matched to a gene: 8. The CDR3 is made up of 15 amino acids. The CDR3: CASSRAGNFYNEQFF. The CDR3 nucleotides read TGTGCCAGCAGCCGAGCGGGAAACTTTTACAATGAGCAGTTCTTC.

This clone was counted a few times. This chain connects TRBV6-5 to TRBJ2-5; D possibly corresponds to TRBD1 (7 bases). The DNA end is more similar to TRBJ2-7, so the J call may be wrong. Germline V gene data show CDR1 as MNHEY and CDR2 as SVGAGI. The CDR3 is 14 residues long. Here the CDR3 DNA reads TGTGCCAGCAGTTACGCGGAGGGGGCGTACGAGCAGTACTTC. As protein: CASSYAEGAYEQYF.

The genes are TRBV11-3 and TRBJ2-2; D gene unclear. CDR1 and CDR2 (germline): SGHNT, YENEEA. The CDR3 totals 13 residues. Trimming removed 1 base at V and 6 bases at J, with 6 bases between. CDR3: CASSLATAGELFF. CDR3 bases: TGTGCCAGCAGCTTAGCTACGGCCGGGGAGCTGTTTTTT. The variable domain in full, with the rest retrieved from reference TRBV11-3 and TRBJ2-2, is EAGVVQSPRYKIIEKKQPVAFWCNPISGHNTLYWYLQNLGQGPELLIRYENEEAVDDSQLPKDRFSAERLKGVDSTLKIQPAELGDSAVYLCASSLATAGELFFGEGSRLTVL.

This clone was found a few times. This chain links TRBV6-1 with TRBJ1-6; TRBD1 agrees at 8 bases. Germline V gives CDR1 MNHNS, CDR2 SASEGT. The length of the CDR3 is 13 residues. The J segment lost 9 bases and the V segment lost 6 bases, leaving 4 bases of the junction unmatched. DNA of the CDR3: TGTGCCAGCAGGTTGGACAGGGCTTCACCCCTCCACTTT. Translated: CASRLDRASPLHF.

A word on this clone: The limits of the CDR3 on the DNA are not certain, so only TCRdb's listed CDR3 is given. The V and J genes are TRBV19 and TRBJ1-1; the table calls TRBD1, which could not be checked here. The germline V gene has CDR1 LNHDA and CDR2 SQIVND (reference sequence). The CDR3 length is 18 residues, termini included. The CDR3 region is CASTSVLESRGFYTEAFF.

The rearrangement joins TRBV7-3 to TRBJ1-3; D is undetermined. V lost 5 bases and J lost 0, with 5 bases in between. Germline CDR1 is SGHTA and CDR2 is FQGTGA. CDR3 length equals 13 residues. The CDR3 DNA reads as TGTGCCAGCAGCCCCTCCTCTGGAAACACCATATATTTT. It is translated as CASSPSSGNTIYF.

This clone has just a few counts. The same CDR3 also results from other DNA sequences found in this sample. Written as DNA, the CDR3 is TGTGCCAGCAGTCGTAGCGGGGGGGCCACAGATACGCAGTATTTT. Its protein product is CASSRSGGATDTQYF. The V gene is TRBV6-4, the J gene TRBJ2-3; 11 nucleotides align to TRBD2. V was pared by 5 bases and J by 2 bases, with 3 bases of the junction left unmatched. Germline V gene sequence: CDR1 MRHNA, CDR2 SNTAGT. The CDR3 runs 15 residues.

The V call is TRBV28, the J call TRBJ2-2, with D possibly TRBD2 on 5 matching bases. V lost 2 bases, J lost 1 base, and 8 bases lay in between. This CDR3 is built from 15 residues. Germline lookup yields CDR1 MDHEN and CDR2 SYDVKM. CDR3 sequence reads: CASSLIARNTGELFF. The CDR3 nucleotides are TGTGCCAGCAGTTTAATAGCGAGGAACACCGGGGAGCTGTTTTTT.

The gene calls are TRBV7-9 and TRBJ1-5; TRBD1 is a possible D gene (5 bases). Germline V gene data show CDR1 as SEHNR and CDR2 as FQNEAQ (reference sequence). Trimming removed 2 bases at V and 9 bases at J, with 8 bases between. This CDR3 contains 12 residues. This CDR3 is CASSLPDMPQHF. The CDR3 DNA reads TGTGCCAGCAGCTTACCGGACATGCCCCAGCATTTT.

The rearrangement joins TRBV7-8 to TRBJ2-1; D is undetermined. Germline CDR1 reads SGHVS; CDR2 reads FQNEAQ. The CDR3 spans 11 residues. Trimming shortened V by 5 bases and J by 4 bases, and 3 bases separated the two germline ends. The CDR3 region has the DNA TGTGCCAGCAGCCCATACAATGAGCAGTTCTTC. This codes for CASSPYNEQFF.

The CDR3 loop reads CASSEPHTGLQPQHF. CDR3 sequence (DNA): TGTGCCAGCAGTGAACCCCATACAGGGTTACAGCCCCAGCATTTT. The rearrangement uses TRBV25-1 and TRBJ1-5; D is perhaps TRBD1 (6 bases). Germline values: CDR1 MGHDK, CDR2 SYGVNS. CDR3 length: 15 residues. Trimming shortened V by 2 bases and J by 7 bases, and 15 bases separated the two germline ends.

In this sample, this clone turned up once. The chain carries TRBV9 and TRBJ2-3; tentatively, D is TRBD2 (5 bases). CDR3 length equals 17 residues. CDR1 and CDR2 from the germline V gene are SGDLS and YYNGEE. V lost 4 bases, J lost 1 base, and 19 bases lay in between. CDR3 loop: CASSSGLAFTRTDTQYF. The CDR3 coding sequence is TGTGCCAGCAGCAGCGGCTTGGCGTTTACTCGCACAGATACGCAGTATTTT. Variable domain in full (rest from reference TRBV9 and TRBJ2-3): DSGVTQTPKHLITATGQRVTLRCSPRSGDLSVYWYQQSLDQGLQFLIQYYNGEERAKGNILERFSAQQFPDLHSELNLSSLELGDSALYFCASSSGLAFTRTDTQYFGPGTRLTVL.

The V and J genes are TRBV7-9 and TRBJ2-1; possible D gene TRBD1, 5 bases. Trimming removed 5 bases from V and 6 bases from J, with 11 bases in between. In germline, CDR1 is SEHNR, CDR2 FQNEAQ (reference sequence). CDR3 length equals 13 residues. In DNA form, the CDR3 reads TGTGCCAGCAGCGCTGACAGCCTCAATGAGCAGTTCTTC. Translated: CASSADSLNEQFF.

V usage is TRBV2 and J usage is TRBJ1-2; TRBD1 might be the D (5 bases). Germline V lookup: CDR1 SNHLY, CDR2 FYNNEI. CDR3 length equals 13 residues. V was cut by 4 bases and J by 11 bases, with 17 bases left in between. CDR3 sequence (DNA): TGTGCCAGCAGTGGGGGCAGTCCGCTTATTTACACCTTC. The encoded protein is CASSGGSPLIYTF.

The J gene is TRBJ2-3, the V gene TRBV27; D is perhaps TRBD2 (5 bases). The CDR3 has 15 residues. Per the germline V gene, CDR1 is MNHEY and CDR2 is SMNVEV (reference sequence). Trimming stripped 3 bases from V and 5 bases from J, with 15 bases between. CDR3 DNA: TGTGCCAGCAGTTTGGCGGAGGTGTACGGAGATACGCAGTATTTT. Amino acid sequence: CASSLAEVYGDTQYF.

This clone was counted a single time. The chain couples TRBV6-1 to TRBJ2-4; a weak D match, TRBD2 (6 bases). Germline CDR1 reads MNHNS; CDR2 reads SASEGT. The ends were cut back, 6 bases at V and 3 bases at J, with 15 bases in the middle. The CDR3 consists of 15 residues. The CDR3 DNA sequence: TGTGCCAGCAGGGGTCTGGGGGGAGGCAAAAACATTCAGTACTTC. Translated, it gives CASRGLGGGKNIQYF.

This rearrangement joins TRBV30 to TRBJ2-7; a possible D gene is TRBD1 (7 bases). This CDR3 is built from 14 residues. Trimming took off 4 bases at V and 0 bases at J, with 13 bases between the two ends. CDR1 GTSNPN and CDR2 SVGIG come from the germline V gene (reference sequence). The CDR3, as DNA: TGTGCCTGGAACCAGCAGGGGGGCTCCTACGAGCAGTACTTC. Translating it yields CAWNQQGGSYEQYF.

This clone was observed once. Other DNA sequences in the same sample also yield this CDR3. The chain employs TRBV2 and TRBJ2-2; tentatively, D is TRBD1 (6 bases). V was cut by 8 bases and J by 7 bases, with 17 bases left in between. Looked up from germline, CDR1 is SNHLY and CDR2 is FYNNEI. CDR3 length: 14 amino acids. The CDR3 sequence is CASDRQGRVGELFF. CDR3 coding DNA: TGTGCCAGCGACCGGCAGGGGAGAGTCGGGGAGCTGTTTTTT.

V gene TRBV30 combines with J gene TRBJ1-2, with a tentative D call TRBD1 (6 bases). CDR3 length: 14 residues. Germline assignment: CDR1 GTSNPN and CDR2 SVGIG (reference sequence). Trimming removed 7 bases at V and 4 bases at J, with 19 bases between. The CDR3 nucleotides read TGTGCCTTTTTGATTGAGAGACAGGTCTATGGCTACACCTTC. This gives the protein CAFLIERQVYGYTF.

This clone has more than one count but fewer than ten. The V and J genes are TRBV6-4 and TRBJ1-1; a possible D gene is TRBD1 (5 bases). V was cut by 7 bases and J by 1 base, with 10 bases left in between. CDR1 and CDR2 from the germline V gene are MRHNA and SNTAGT. The CDR3 length is 13 residues. CDR3 sequence (DNA): TGTGCCAGCAAACTCAGGGAGAACACTGAAGCTTTCTTT. It codes for CASKLRENTEAFF.

The table lists this clone with a few counts. V is TRBV9 and J is TRBJ1-1; no clear D. Germline V gene sequence: CDR1 SGDLS, CDR2 YYNGEE. V lost 3 bases and J lost 0, with 15 bases in between. The CDR3 is 16 amino acids. Here the CDR3 reads CASSAHREVMNTEAFF. The CDR3 bases are TGTGCCAGCAGCGCCCATAGGGAGGTTATGAACACTGAAGCTTTCTTT.

This clone was detected only once. The chain carries TRBV18 and TRBJ1-2; D is undetermined. Trimming left V 3 bases short and J 6 bases short, with 5 bases between. This CDR3 is 11 amino acids long. Germline CDR1 KGHSH, CDR2 LQKENI. The CDR3, as DNA: TGTGCCAGCTCACCCCGGGATGGCTACACCTTC. Translation: CASSPRDGYTF.

This rearrangement joins TRBV27 to TRBJ2-2; D is uncertain. V gave up 3 bases and J gave up 4 bases, with 9 bases separating them. This CDR3 comprises 14 residues. Germline CDR1 reads MNHEY; CDR2 reads SMNVEV (reference sequence). This chain's CDR3 is CASSFGFGTGELFF. The CDR3 DNA reads TGTGCCAGCAGTTTCGGGTTTGGCACCGGGGAGCTGTTTTTT.

The gene calls are TRBV5-1 and TRBJ2-5; 8 nucleotides align to TRBD2. Germline trimming cut 9 bases from V and 4 bases from J; bases unmatched to any gene: 14. This CDR3 comprises 15 residues. The germline CDR1 and CDR2 sequences are SGHRS and YFSETQ. CDR3 region: CATQVRGGGLETQYF. CDR3 DNA sequence: TGCGCCACCCAAGTCCGCGGCGGGGGGTTAGAGACCCAGTACTTC.

This clone has only a few counts. This chain joins TRBV30 and TRBJ1-1; D gene uncertain. The CDR3 is 13 amino acids. V lost 3 bases, J lost 5 bases, and 13 bases lay in between. Germline loops: CDR1 GTSNPN, CDR2 SVGIG (reference sequence). DNA of the CDR3: TGTGCCTGGAGAGCCGGGTATGGGACTGAAGCTTTCTTT. It encodes CAWRAGYGTEAFF.